The next 13 T cell receptor beta chains were all read from a single sample in a study of blood T cell repertoires in COVID-19. The data were produced by immunoSEQ multiplex PCR, yet TCRdb's version contains in-frame clones alone and is incomplete. The repertoire has a few hundred thousand clones, about 89% of them found once; the top ten carry about an eighth. Sequencing input: peripheral blood. The receptors stem from a woman aged 60-70 years with acute or convalescent COVID-19.

V gene TRBV28 combines with J gene TRBJ1-4; maybe TRBD1 (6 bases). The V gene lost 4 bases and the J gene lost 5 bases, with 11 bases spanning the gap. The CDR3 runs 14 residues. Per germline, CDR1 MDHEN and CDR2 SYDVKM. Written as DNA, the CDR3 is TGTGCCAGCAGTTCCCCCGGACAGAATGAAAAACTGTTTTTT. It specifies CASSSPGQNEKLFF.

Here the CDR3 reads CAISTMGGSYNEQFF. Here the CDR3 DNA reads TGTGCCATCAGTACTATGGGGGGCTCCTACAATGAGCAGTTCTTC. The rearrangement uses TRBV10-3 and TRBJ2-1; tentative D call: TRBD2 (6 bases). Per germline, CDR1 ENHRY and CDR2 SYGVKD. The CDR3 is 15 amino acids. Trimming took off 5 bases at V and 0 bases at J, with 11 bases between the two ends.

The chain links TRBV9 to TRBJ2-1, with 9 bases matching TRBD1. Germline trimming cut 0 bases from V and 7 bases from J; bases unmatched to any gene: 20. Germline V gene data show CDR1 as SGDLS and CDR2 as YYNGEE. The CDR3 is 20 residues long. In DNA, the CDR3 is TGTGCCAGCAGCGTAGAAAGTTCGGTGAGGAAACAGGGGGCTAGGAATGAGCAGTTCTTC. It codes for CASSVESSVRKQGARNEQFF.

The chain uses TRBV11-3 and TRBJ2-1; TRBD2 matches at 9 bases. The V and J ends lost 0 bases and 0 bases, in that order; junction bases with no gene match: 6. The CDR3 has 18 residues. The germline gives CDR1 SGHNT, CDR2 YENEEA. The CDR3 DNA follows: TGTGCCAGCAGCTTAGATTTTGGACTAGCGAGCTCCTACAATGAGCAGTTCTTC. Amino acids: CASSLDFGLASSYNEQFF.

The chain links TRBV19 to TRBJ2-1; TRBD2 matches 12 bases. Germline CDR1 LNHDA, CDR2 SQIVND (reference sequence). Germline trimming cut 10 bases from V and 6 bases from J; bases unmatched to any gene: 10. The length of the CDR3 is 15 residues. CDR3 sequence (DNA): TGTGCCACCGAAAAGGGACTAGCGGGCATCAATGAGCAGTTCTTC. Translating it yields CATEKGLAGINEQFF.

The gene calls are TRBV2 and TRBJ2-7; D call uncertain. CDR3 length equals 12 residues. The ends were cut back, 5 bases at V and 4 bases at J, with 9 bases in the middle. In germline, CDR1 is SNHLY, CDR2 FYNNEI. The CDR3 DNA follows: TGTGCCAGCAGTCTGCAGGCGTACGAGCAGTACTTC. Protein product: CASSLQAYEQYF.

The V and J genes are TRBV7-9 and TRBJ2-1; D gene unclear. CDR1 is SEHNR and CDR2 is FQNEAQ in the germline V gene (reference sequence). Trimming removed 2 bases at V and 9 bases at J, with 8 bases between. The CDR3 extends over 12 amino acids. The CDR3 DNA sequence: TGTGCCAGCAGCTTATCCATCCCTGAGCAGTTCTTC. It specifies CASSLSIPEQFF.

In its sample, this clone was seen once. The V gene is TRBV27, the J gene TRBJ2-2; TRBD1 matches at 7 bases. The CDR3 extends over 16 amino acids. Germline lookup yields CDR1 MNHEY and CDR2 SMNVEV (reference sequence). Trimming at V came to 5 bases and at J to 4 bases, leaving 10 bases not matched to a gene. The CDR3 loop is CASSPGTEGPTGELFF. DNA of the CDR3: TGTGCCAGCAGTCCCGGGACAGAGGGACCCACCGGGGAGCTGTTTTTT.

The V call is TRBV6-1, the J call TRBJ1-2, with a tentative D call TRBD1 (5 bases). The V gene lost 0 bases and the J gene lost 4 bases, with 12 bases spanning the gap. The CDR3 extends over 15 amino acids. Germline V gene sequence: CDR1 MNHNS, CDR2 SASEGT. The CDR3 coding sequence is TGTGCCAGCAGTGAAGCGTGGCAGGGCCTCTATGGCTACACCTTC. This encodes CASSEAWQGLYGYTF.

This sequence joins TRBV6-5 and TRBJ1-2, with D hard to call. V was trimmed by 0 bases and J by 1 base, leaving 12 bases between them. In germline, CDR1 is MNHEY, CDR2 SVGAGI. The CDR3 has 16 amino acids. CDR3 protein: CASSYSVSGFNYGYTF. The CDR3 DNA sequence: TGTGCCAGCAGTTACTCGGTGTCGGGATTTAACTATGGCTACACCTTC.

The chain recombines TRBV13 with TRBJ1-3; 7 bases fit TRBD1. From germline, CDR1 is PRHDT and CDR2 FYEKMQ (reference sequence). Trimming removed 2 bases from V and 4 bases from J; junction bases left unmatched: 8. This CDR3 contains 16 residues. DNA for the CDR3: TGTGCCAGCAGCTTAATCGTTACAGGGGCAGGAAACACCATATATTTT. This gives the protein CASSLIVTGAGNTIYF.

The chain recombines TRBV6-6 with TRBJ2-3; a possible D gene is TRBD2 (5 bases). The V end was cut by 6 bases, the J end by 0 bases, with 16 bases between. Per the germline V gene, CDR1 is MNHNY and CDR2 is SVGAGI (reference sequence). This CDR3 has 16 amino acids. CDR3 DNA sequence: TGTGCCAGCAGGATTGGACTGGATACTAGCACAGATACGCAGTATTTT. This encodes CASRIGLDTSTDTQYF.

V gene TRBV2 combines with J gene TRBJ1-1, with 8 bases lining up with TRBD1. The germline V gene encodes CDR1 SNHLY and CDR2 FYNNEI. With V trimmed by 7 bases and J by 5 bases, 9 bases remained unmatched. CDR3 length: 14 residues. In nucleotides, the CDR3 is TGTGCCAGCATTGGACAGGGTGGGGGGACTGAAGCTTTCTTT. Its protein is CASIGQGGGTEAFF.